This TCR beta chain was found in a study of OX40 agonist ivuxolimab in advanced cancers. Researchers took blood at baseline, on cycle 4 day 1, and on cycle 7 day 1. V was shortened by 0 bases and J by 6 bases, with 6 bases between the two germline ends. The germline gives CDR1 SGHDT, CDR2 YYEEEE. The CDR3 runs to 12 residues. Sequencing used immunoSEQ multiplex PCR; TCRdb keeps in-frame clones, though not all of them. The sample includes approximately 28,000 clones, roughly 84% of them seen just once. The rearrangement links TRBV5-6 to TRBJ1-2; D gene uncertain. The input for sequencing was CD4+ or CD8+ T cells sorted from blood, taken in a trial of the OX40 agonist ivuxolimab. The receptor was derived from an adult with an advanced solid tumor such as melanoma, head and neck, liver or kidney cancer. The chain's CDR3 is CASSLGGHGYTF. Here the CDR3 DNA reads TGTGCCAGCAGCTTGGGAGGGCATGGCTACACCTTC.